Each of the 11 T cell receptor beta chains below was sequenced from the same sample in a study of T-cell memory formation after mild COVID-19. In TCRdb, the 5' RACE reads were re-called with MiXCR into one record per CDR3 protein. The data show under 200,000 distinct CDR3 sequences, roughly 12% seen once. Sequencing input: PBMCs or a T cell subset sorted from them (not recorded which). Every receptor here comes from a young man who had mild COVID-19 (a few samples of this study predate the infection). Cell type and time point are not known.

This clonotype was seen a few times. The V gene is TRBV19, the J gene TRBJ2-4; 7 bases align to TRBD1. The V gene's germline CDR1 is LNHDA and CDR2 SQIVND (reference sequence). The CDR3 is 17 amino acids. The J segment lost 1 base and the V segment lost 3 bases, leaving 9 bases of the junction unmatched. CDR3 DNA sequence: TGTGCCAGTAGTATGGCTTCGACAGGGATCGCCAAAAACATTCAGTACTTC. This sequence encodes CASSMASTGIAKNIQYF.

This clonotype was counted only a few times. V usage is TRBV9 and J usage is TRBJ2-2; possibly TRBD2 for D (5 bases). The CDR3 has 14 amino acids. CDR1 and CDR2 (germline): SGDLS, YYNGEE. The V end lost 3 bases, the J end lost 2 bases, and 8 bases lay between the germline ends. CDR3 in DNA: TGTGCCAGCAGCGAAGGACTTAACACCGGGGAGCTGTTTTTT. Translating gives CASSEGLNTGELFF.

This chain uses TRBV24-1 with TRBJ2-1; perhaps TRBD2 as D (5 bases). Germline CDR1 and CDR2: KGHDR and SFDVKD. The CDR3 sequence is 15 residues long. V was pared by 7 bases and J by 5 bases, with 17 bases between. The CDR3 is CATSSGVGVDNEQFF. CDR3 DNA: TGTGCCACCAGCTCGGGCGTCGGGGTGGACAATGAGCAGTTCTTC.

CDR3 loop: CASSQGLVETQYF. The CDR3, as DNA: TGCGCCAGCAGCCAAGGCCTAGTCGAGACCCAGTACTTC. J is TRBJ2-5 and V is TRBV4-1; D uncertain. This CDR3 has 13 residues. Trimming removed 1 base at V and 5 bases at J, with 8 bases between. The V gene's germline CDR1 is MGHRA and CDR2 YSYEKL.

This chain's CDR3 is CASTRSGQGHGYTF. CDR3 nucleotides: TGTGCCAGCACCCGATCCGGACAGGGACATGGCTACACCTTC. This sequence joins TRBV12-3 or TRBV12-4 and TRBJ1-2; the match to TRBD1 covers 8 bases. This CDR3 is built from 14 residues. J lost 6 bases, V lost 7 bases, and 10 bases had no gene match.

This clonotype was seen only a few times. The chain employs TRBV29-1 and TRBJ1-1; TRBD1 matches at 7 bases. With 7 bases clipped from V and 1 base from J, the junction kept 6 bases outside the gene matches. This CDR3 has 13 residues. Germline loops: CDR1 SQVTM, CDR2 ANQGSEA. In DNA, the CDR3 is TGCAGCGGCAACAGGGGAGCGAACACTGAAGCTTTCTTT. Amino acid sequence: CSGNRGANTEAFF.

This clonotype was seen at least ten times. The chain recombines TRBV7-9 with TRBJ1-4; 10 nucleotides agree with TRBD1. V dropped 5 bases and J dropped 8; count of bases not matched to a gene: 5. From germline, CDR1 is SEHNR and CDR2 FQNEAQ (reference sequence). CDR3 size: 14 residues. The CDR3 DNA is TGTGCCAGCAGCGTCGGACAGGGGGGCGAAAAACTGTTTTTT. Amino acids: CASSVGQGGEKLFF.

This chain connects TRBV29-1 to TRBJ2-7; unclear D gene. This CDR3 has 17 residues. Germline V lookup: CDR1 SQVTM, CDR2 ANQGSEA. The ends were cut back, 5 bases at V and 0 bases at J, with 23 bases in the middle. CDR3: CSVLTPRTGTSSYEQYF. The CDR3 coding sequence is TGCAGCGTTCTCACCCCCAGGACCGGAACGAGCTCCTACGAGCAGTACTTC.

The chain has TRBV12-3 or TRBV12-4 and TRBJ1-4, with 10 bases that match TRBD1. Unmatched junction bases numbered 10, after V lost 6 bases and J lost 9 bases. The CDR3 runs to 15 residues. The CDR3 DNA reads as TGTGCCAGCAGGGTCAAGGGACAGGGGACCAAAAAACTGTTTTTT. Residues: CASRVKGQGTKKLFF.

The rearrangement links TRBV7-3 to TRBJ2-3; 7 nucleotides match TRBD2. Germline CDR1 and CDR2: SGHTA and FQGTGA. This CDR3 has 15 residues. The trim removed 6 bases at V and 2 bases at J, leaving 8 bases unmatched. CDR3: CASSRSGAFTDTQYF. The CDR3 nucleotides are TGTGCCAGCAGTAGGAGCGGGGCCTTCACAGATACGCAGTATTTT.

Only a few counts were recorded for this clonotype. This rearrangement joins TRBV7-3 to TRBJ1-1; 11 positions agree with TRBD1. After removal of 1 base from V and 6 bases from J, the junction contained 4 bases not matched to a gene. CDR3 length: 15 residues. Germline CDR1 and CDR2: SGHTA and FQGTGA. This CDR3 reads CASSLRTGGDAEAFF. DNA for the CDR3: TGTGCCAGCAGCTTAAGGACAGGGGGCGACGCTGAAGCTTTCTTT.